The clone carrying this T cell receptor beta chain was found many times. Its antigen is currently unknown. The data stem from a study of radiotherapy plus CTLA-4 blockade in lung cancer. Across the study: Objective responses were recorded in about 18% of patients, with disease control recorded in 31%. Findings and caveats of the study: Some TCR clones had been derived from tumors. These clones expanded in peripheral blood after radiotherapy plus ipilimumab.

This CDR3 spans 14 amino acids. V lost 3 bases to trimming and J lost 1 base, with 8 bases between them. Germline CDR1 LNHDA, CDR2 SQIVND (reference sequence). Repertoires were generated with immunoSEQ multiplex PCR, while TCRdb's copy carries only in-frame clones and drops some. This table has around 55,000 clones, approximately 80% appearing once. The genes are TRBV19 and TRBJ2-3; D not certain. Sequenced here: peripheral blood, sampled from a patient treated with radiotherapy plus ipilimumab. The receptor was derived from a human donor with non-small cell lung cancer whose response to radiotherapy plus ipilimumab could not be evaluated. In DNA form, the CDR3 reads TGTGCCAGTAGTATGGGTCAGGGCACAGATACGCAGTATTTT. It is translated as CASSMGQGTDTQYF.